This T cell receptor beta chain comes out of a study of cytomegalovirus exposure and HLA in healthy donors (dated by TCRdb to about 2017). Regarding the research as a whole: An earlier analysis of a few hundred of the donors reported about 280 Gb of sequence data and 95 million to 130 million unique TCR beta sequences obtained from some 200 million T cells. In an earlier analysis of about 590 of the donors, high-throughput TCR beta sequencing was used to judge whether each TCR beta V gene segment behaved as functional or pseudogenic. The number of typed donors differed by locus: about 620-640 for A, B, C, DRB1 and DQB1; 500 to 550 for DQA1; 606 for DPA1; and 450 to 480 for DPB1. A later analysis re-examined previously published TCR beta repertoires from just over 650 donors and added high-resolution HLA genotyping to investigate patterns of TCR occurrence. Every discovery cohort repertoire had been produced on one sequencing platform. To predict cytomegalovirus infection status, the study brought together high-throughput TCR immunosequencing, statistical association of individual TCRs with disease status, and machine learning. An early release that covered about 640 HLA-typed donors contained approximately 290 gigabases of sequencing data and around 85 million unique TCR sequences. The study aimed to test whether signatures of past pathogen exposure could be identified by cataloging public T cell receptors. Donor age, sex, ethnicity and CMV serostatus were compiled alongside the repertoire data. Several DR-DQ haplotypes were handled as single units for association and clustering because linkage in the cohort was strong. Besides the first cohort of roughly 640 subjects, a separate validation cohort made up of around 120 different subjects was used. The later analysis used no new phenotypic data to find candidate immune exposures, relying instead on TCR beta sequences and their occurrence across donors. Class I and class II HLA loci were covered by the typing at four-digit resolution. In a later genetic analysis, genome-wide SNP genotypes for about 65% of the roughly 670 donors were used, and that subset was treated as a discovery cohort. Among some 410 genotyped donors of the cohort, an average of about 240,000 unique TCR beta nucleotide sequences was sequenced per donor, of which about 19% were non-productive. The genetic ancestry cluster associated with self-reported Caucasian donors included approximately 85% of the 398 genotyped donors. The T cell repertoires of 550 to 850 subjects were profiled by immunosequencing and related to cytomegalovirus serostatus.

In total, roughly 670 healthy bone marrow donors made up the cohort. At the time of sampling, all cohort members were nominally healthy, though unrecorded immune exposures were likely present. The donor was CMV seronegative and belonged to the group of several hundred seronegative cohort members. A peripheral blood sample was provided by each donor, and peripheral blood mononuclear cells were used for TCR beta sequencing. Genomic DNA extraction from the blood cell samples was performed with the Qiagen DNeasy Blood Extraction Kit. The germline V gene sets CDR1 to MNHNS and CDR2 to SASEGT. V is pared back by 0 bases and J by 7 bases, with 13 bases lying between the germline termini. The CDR3 numbers 15 residues from cysteine through phenylalanine. The only DNA kept is the CDR3, 45 bases in frame from the first base. The paper as a whole reports these results and caveats: Across donors, most TCR sequences were observed very rarely, whereas some public TCRs were present in many individuals. In the study, around 150 TCR beta chains were listed as associated with cytomegalovirus. Because the 87-base-pair reads could not distinguish some IMGT-functional V segments, including TRBV6-2 and TRBV6-3, those segments were excluded. In vitro tests confirmed that a few of the cytomegalovirus-associated TCR beta chains recognize cytomegalovirus antigens. A later analysis associated about 17,000 TCR beta sequences with specific HLA alleles at a false discovery rate of 0.05. According to a later analysis, most CMV-associated TCR beta chains appeared to be HLA-restricted, and the HLA associations seemed to be driven largely by CMV exposure. In a later genetic analysis, a missense DCLRE1C variant was associated with V-gene and J-gene trimming of TCR beta chains, and the association was replicated in an independent cohort. Roughly uniform sequencing depth across donors was assumed in presence/absence analyses, although this assumption may not hold. A further reported finding was that TCR beta sequences accurately predicted the HLA-A and HLA-B alleles for most subjects in the first cohort. The classifier was reported to diagnose cytomegalovirus status with high specificity and sensitivity in both the original cohort and the validation cohort. In a later analysis, several top co-occurrence clusters were reported to appear linked to parvovirus B19, influenza, CMV and Epstein-Barr virus. The authors suggested that the approach could potentially be generalized to other disease states and immunological phenotypes. This cohort had only TCR beta chains sequenced, and the lack of alpha or paired-chain data limited which features could be detected. An earlier analysis of approximately 500 of the donors showed that most TCR beta V segments appeared in productive rearrangements either about 87% or about 30% of the time, which broadly matched IMGT annotations. A later analysis found that HLA-associated TCR beta chains were more clonally expanded and had lower generation probabilities than equally common non-associated chains. Some 16 rarely observed V segments, including chromosome 9 orphons, were excluded from the earlier analysis of about 600 of the donors because counts were too low. HLA typing was unavailable for some donors at each locus, so association tests used only the typed subset. In a later analysis, TCR association rates were found to vary across HLA loci, with the most associated TCRs seen for DRB1 alleles and the fewest for HLA-C alleles. When HLA alleles, especially DR and DQ, strongly co-occurred, attributing TCR associations to individual alleles was difficult. The only immune exposure information available for the cohort was CMV serostatus. In a later genetic analysis, fewer N-insertions in productive TCRs were reported among donors in an Asian-associated ancestry cluster than the 666-donor mean. A cluster of highly shared sequence variants was judged likely to be a technical artifact of the sequencing pipeline. Linkage disequilibrium might explain the correlated functional status among segregating V segments, but an unknown experimental factor could not be ruled out.

To prepare the library, the immunoSEQ multiplex PCR assay was applied. The multiplex PCR relied on a mix of 60 forward primers for TCR Vbeta segments and 13 reverse primers for TCR Jbeta segments. The CDR3 region of rearranged TCR beta genes was amplified from genomic DNA by a multiplex PCR assay. The Illumina HiSeq System was used to sequence the amplified TCR beta libraries as 87-base-pair reads. In the original analysis: A later analysis tallied roughly 80 million unique TCR beta chains across the approximately 670 repertoires, and around 10 million of those chains were shared by two or more donors. A nearest-neighbor algorithm error-corrected the raw reads and collapsed the reads into unique sequences, merging closely related sequences to remove PCR and sequencing errors. CDR3 sequences were aligned to IMGT reference sequences to assign V, D and J gene segments. For a sequence to be retained, a match of at least six nucleotides was required to both a V gene segment and a J gene segment. A rearrangement counted as productive if the CDR3 had no stop codons and remained in frame with V and J, and every other rearrangement counted as non-productive. CDR3 was defined by IMGT convention, running from the second conserved V-encoded cysteine to the conserved J-encoded phenylalanine. Sequences without an unambiguous match to a single V gene segment were excluded from the earlier analysis of over 500 of the donors. An earlier analysis of approximately 590 of the donors classified V segments as functional when productive rearrangements were above 56.7% and as segregating when the standard deviation between donors was above 5%. A statistical classification framework was developed to diagnose cytomegalovirus status using the catalog of TCR beta chain sequences. In a later analysis, V and J genes were assigned by comparing TCR nucleotide sequences against IMGT/GENE-DB human TR gene sequences. Using the TCRdist pipeline, a later analysis assigned CDR3 sequences along with most-parsimonious VDJ recombination scenarios. In a later analysis, every TCR beta chain was defined by the combination of its CDR3 amino acid sequence and its V-gene family, and reads without a unique V-gene family were dropped. To address suspected cross-contamination and a sequencing artifact, a later analysis removed a few hundred highly shared, low-generation-probability nucleotide sequences. A later analysis calculated a clonal expansion index for each public chain from normalized within-repertoire ranks of inferred template counts. A later analysis computed generation probabilities with a VDJ recombination model fitted to out-of-frame rearrangements, and checked the results against IGoR. A later analysis scored TCR-TCR, TCR-HLA and TCR-CMV co-occurrence with hypergeometric tests, applying a repertoire-size bias correction to TCR pairs. A later analysis estimated false discovery rates by permuting HLA or CMV assignments 20 times. In a later analysis, co-occurring TCRs were grouped using DBSCAN, with TCRdist sequence similarity added in when clustering inside HLA-allele-positive subsets. Repertoires with fewer than 30,000 or more than 120,000 public chains were left out of co-occurrence clustering, as were five repertoires with anomalous nucleotide sharing. TCRdb obtained this table from immuneACCESS and retained in-frame rearrangements with V and J assigned. These tables miss some clones; where compared with another copy, unresolved V genes account for less than half of the shortfall, and the remainder is unexplained. The V and J calls and clone size were taken over from that table, and D and trimming were inferred from the DNA. Counted in this sample were 150,000 to 200,000 clones; approximately 82% of them appeared once. Together, the top ten hold 1.5% to 2% of the sample.

About this clone itself: Its antigen has not been determined. The input lacks base qualities; no much larger clone sits a single base away.

Sequenced: PBMCs. The chain was built from TRBV6-1 and TRBJ1-5, with the D gene not clear enough to name. The sequence came from a woman younger than 35 in good health and CMV-seronegative. CDR3 loop: CASSEAAAPGQPQHF. DNA sequence: TGTGCCAGCAGTGAAGCCGCGGCGCCTGGCCAGCCCCAGCATTTT.